These 11 T cell receptor beta chains were all obtained from the same sample, sequenced in a study of CD8 T cells in ankylosing spondylitis. From the 5' RACE reads, TCRdb called clonotypes with MiXCR, one entry per CDR3 protein. Of about 160,000 distinct CDR3 sequences in the sample, around 18% were seen once. The sample was blood, either unsorted or a sorted T cell fraction (not recorded which). The receptors were gathered from a male donor with ankylosing spondylitis or in good health (not recorded which).

There are many counts of this clonotype. The rearrangement links TRBV5-1 to TRBJ2-1; no reliable D call. V lost 0 bases to trimming and J lost 0 bases, with 7 bases between them. Germline CDR1 and CDR2: SGHRS and YFSETQ. The length of the CDR3 is 15 residues. CDR3 DNA: TGCGCCAGCAGCTTGGTAGGGAACTCCTACAATGAGCAGTTCTTC. Translating it yields CASSLVGNSYNEQFF.

This clonotype was picked up many times. The rearrangement uses TRBV9 and TRBJ2-7, with TRBD1 matching over 8 bases. The germline V gene encodes CDR1 SGDLS and CDR2 YYNGEE. With V trimmed by 0 bases and J by 3 bases, 5 bases remained unmatched. The CDR3 is 15 residues long. The CDR3 DNA sequence: TGTGCCAGCAGCGTAGGACAGGGGCCCAGCTACGAGCAGTACTTC. It translates to CASSVGQGPSYEQYF. Complete variable domain (other parts from reference TRBV9 and TRBJ2-7): DSGVTQTPKHLITATGQRVTLRCSPRSGDLSVYWYQQSLDQGLQFLIQYYNGEERAKGNILERFSAQQFPDLHSELNLSSLELGDSALYFCASSVGQGPSYEQYFGPGTRLTVT.

The rearrangement uses TRBV5-1 and TRBJ1-5, with TRBD1 identical over 9 bases. There are 14 residues in the CDR3. CDR1 is SGHRS, CDR2 YFSETQ, per germline. Trimming took 4 bases from V and 6 from J; bases not matched to a gene: 5. The CDR3 loop reads CASSPDRGGQPQHF. CDR3 coding DNA: TGCGCCAGCAGCCCGGACAGGGGAGGTCAGCCCCAGCATTTT.

This clonotype was seen only a few times. The gene calls are TRBV12-3 or TRBV12-4 and TRBJ2-1, with no clear D. The CDR3 contains 12 residues. With 6 bases removed from V and 7 bases from J, the gap between germline ends came to 10 bases. The CDR3 region is CASRGEENEQFF. The CDR3 DNA reads TGTGCCAGCAGAGGCGAGGAAAATGAGCAGTTCTTC.

There are many counts of this clonotype. The chain is built from TRBV6-5 and TRBJ2-3; TRBD2 might be the D (5 bases). Germline V gene lookup returns CDR1 MNHEY and CDR2 SVGAGI. The CDR3 extends over 17 amino acids. V lost 0 bases to trimming and J lost 4 bases, with 17 bases between them. In DNA, the CDR3 is TGTGCCAGCAGTTACTCGATCCGATTCGGGGTCCCAGATACGCAGTATTTT. Its translation: CASSYSIRFGVPDTQYF.

V and J are TRBV6-4 and TRBJ2-1; no firm D call. The CDR3 sequence is 14 residues long. The germline V gene encodes CDR1 MRHNA and CDR2 SNTAGT. Trimming removed 0 bases at V and 7 bases at J, with 10 bases between. Written as DNA, the CDR3 is TGTGCCAGCAGTGACTCGGGCACGGCGAATGAGCAGTTCTTC. The encoded protein is CASSDSGTANEQFF.

The chain employs TRBV12-3 or TRBV12-4 and TRBJ1-3, with D uncertain. Trimming shortened V by 6 bases and J by 4 bases, and 7 bases separated the two germline ends. The CDR3 has 12 amino acids. The CDR3 reads CASSRTGNTIYF. The CDR3 DNA sequence: TGTGCCAGCAGCCGAACGGGAAACACCATATATTTT.

This clonotype was counted at least ten times. The V gene is TRBV7-9, the J gene TRBJ2-5, with 9 nucleotides matching TRBD2. The CDR3 runs 15 residues. The trim removed 5 bases at V and 4 bases at J, leaving 8 bases unmatched. The germline CDR1 and CDR2 sequences are SEHNR and FQNEAQ (reference sequence). Written as DNA, the CDR3 is TGTGCCAGCAGCCCCCCGGGACTAGCAGGAGAGACCCAGTACTTC. Translated, it gives CASSPPGLAGETQYF.

Concerning this clonotype itself: A junction end diverges from the germline sequence, so it may reflect a read error. J is TRBJ2-7 and V is TRBV27; D is perhaps TRBD2 (6 bases). CDR1 MNHEY and CDR2 SMNVEV come from the germline V gene (reference sequence). This CDR3 has 14 residues. The CDR3, as DNA: TGTGCCAGCAGTTTAACGGTCAGGAGGGACGAGCAGCACTTC. Translation gives CASSLTVRRDEQHF.

V and J are TRBV6-2 or TRBV6-3 and TRBJ2-5; D gene unclear. The ends were cut back, 6 bases at V and 6 bases at J, with 11 bases in the middle. This CDR3 spans 12 amino acids. In germline, CDR1 is MNHEY, CDR2 SVGEGT. The DNA for the CDR3 is TGTGCCAGCAGCGACTCCCTGAAGACCCAGTACTTC. Its translation: CASSDSLKTQYF.

The rearrangement joins TRBV11-2 to TRBJ1-1, with D possibly being TRBD1 (5 bases). Per germline, CDR1 SGHAT and CDR2 FQNNGV. V shed 1 base and J shed 4 bases, with 13 bases lying between them. This CDR3 comprises 15 residues. CDR3 bases: TGTGCCAGCAGCTTAGCGGCAGGGCGGGGCACTGAAGCTTTCTTT. It specifies CASSLAAGRGTEAFF.